This T cell receptor (beta chain) was recorded in a study of PD-L1 blockade in urothelial cancer. Study-wide context: Starting at some point between 2014 and 2015, patients were given atezolizumab (1,200 mg intravenously every 3 weeks). The researchers analyzed blood 3 weeks (second dose) and 6 weeks after treatment start.

Study observations and caveats: When pretreatment blood TCR clonality was below the median, it predicted better survival.

The germline gives CDR1 SGHNT, CDR2 YYREEE (reference sequence). The V and J ends lost 1 base and 4 bases respectively, with 11 bases between them. The CDR3 spans 15 residues. As to this clone: Antigen specificity is unknown.

The method was immunoSEQ multiplex PCR; TCRdb's version includes in-frame clones alone and lacks a portion of them. The sample lists over 65,000 clones, roughly 84% occurring once. The sequence was obtained from a man between 70 and 80 years old with urothelial cancer. Sequenced here: PBMCs, sampled around atezolizumab (anti-PD-L1) treatment. The chain couples TRBV5-4 to TRBJ2-2; tentative D call: TRBD2 (6 bases). CDR3 protein: CASSLPGVGTGELFF. CDR3 nucleotide sequence: TGTGCCAGCAGCTTGCCGGGAGTAGGCACCGGGGAGCTGTTTTTT.